This passage covers 19 T cell receptor beta chains from one sample sequenced in a study of T-cell memory formation after mild COVID-19. MiXCR, run by TCRdb on the 5' RACE reads, gives a single entry per CDR3 protein. The data show about 29,000 distinct CDR3 sequences, with around 10% seen just once and roughly 15% held by the top ten. The sample comprised PBMCs or a T cell subset sorted from them (not recorded which). Receptors were obtained from an adult woman who had mild COVID-19 (a few samples of this study predate the infection). Cell type and time point are not known.

This clonotype was counted many times. The CDR3 DNA sequence: TGCGCCAGCAGCCGAGGGACAGCATATAATTCACCCCTCCACTTT. Residues: CASSRGTAYNSPLHF. The chain links TRBV4-1 to TRBJ1-6, with TRBD1 matching over 7 bases. This CDR3 region has 15 residues. Trimming cost V 4 bases and J 4 bases; bases outside gene matches: 4. Germline-derived CDR1 and CDR2 are MGHRA and YSYEKL.

The table lists this clonotype with many counts. V is TRBV5-4 and J is TRBJ2-1; weak D call: TRBD2 (5 bases). The CDR3 has 12 amino acids. CDR1 is SGHNT, CDR2 YYREEE, per germline (reference sequence). V lost 6 bases, J lost 8 bases, and 12 bases lay in between. The CDR3, as DNA: TGTGCCAGCAAAACCACTAGGGATGAGCAGTTCTTC. Protein product: CASKTTRDEQFF.

This clonotype came up many times. The rearrangement links TRBV5-5 to TRBJ1-2; 7 bases are a match to TRBD1. The CDR3 consists of 17 residues. The V segment lost 3 bases and the J segment 2 bases; nucleotides outside the gene matches: 13. CDR1 and CDR2 from the germline V gene are SGHKS and YYEKEE (reference sequence). CDR3 DNA: TGTGCCAGCAGCTCGACGGTAACAGGGGATACGAACTATGGCTACACCTTC. Its protein is CASSSTVTGDTNYGYTF.

In its sample, this clonotype was seen many times. The V and J genes are TRBV29-1 and TRBJ1-2; TRBD1 is a possible D gene (5 bases). The CDR3 has 15 amino acids. CDR1 and CDR2 (germline): SQVTM, ANQGSEA. Trimming shortened V by 6 bases and J by 4 bases, and 21 bases separated the two germline ends. The CDR3 DNA sequence: TGCAGCGTCCCGATGAGAGAGGGGATCGGCTATGGCTACACCTTC. This encodes CSVPMREGIGYGYTF.

This clonotype was seen at least ten times. The chain combines TRBV23-1 with TRBJ1-2; D gene unclear. TRBV23-1 is designated an ORF whose function remains uncertain. This CDR3 has 9 amino acids. Trimming stripped 6 bases from V and 8 bases from J, with 4 bases between. CDR3: CASRSGYTF. The CDR3 DNA follows: TGCGCCAGCAGGAGCGGCTACACCTTC.

This clonotype was observed many times. The V and J genes are TRBV6-2 or TRBV6-3 and TRBJ2-6, with D perhaps assigned TRBD1 or TRBD2 (5 bases each). V was cut by 10 bases and J by 2 bases, with 12 bases left in between. Germline CDR1 reads MNHEY; CDR2 reads SVGEGT. This CDR3 is 14 amino acids long. In DNA form, the CDR3 reads TGTGCCACAAGAAGAGGGGCTGGGGCCAACGTCCTGACTTTC. This gives the protein CATRRGAGANVLTF.

This clonotype has ten or more counts. This chain links TRBV7-2 with TRBJ1-5, with D tentatively TRBD1 (6 bases). Germline V CDR1 and CDR2: SGHTA, FQGNSA. The V end was cut by 1 base, the J end by 4 bases, with 14 bases between. CDR3 length: 16 amino acids. The CDR3 coding sequence is TGTGCCAGCAGCTTAGAAGGGGGATTCGGTAATCAGCCCCAGCATTTT. Protein product: CASSLEGGFGNQPQHF.

Ten or more counts support this clonotype. The chain couples TRBV18 to TRBJ2-1; no clear D. Germline V CDR1 and CDR2: KGHSH, LQKENI. The CDR3 sequence is 15 residues long. Trimming shortened V by 6 bases and J by 4 bases, and 16 bases separated the two germline ends. The CDR3 bases are TGTGCCAGCTCCCCCCAGCGCAACGGATACAATGAGCAGTTCTTC. Protein sequence: CASSPQRNGYNEQFF.

The table lists this clonotype with many counts. The V and J genes are TRBV5-6 and TRBJ1-1; unclear D gene. CDR1 and CDR2 (germline): SGHDT, YYEEEE. The germline V and J ends were trimmed by 0 bases and 0 bases, with 12 bases remaining between them. The CDR3 has 16 residues. The CDR3 DNA reads as TGTGCCAGCAGCTTGGATTATGGGAGGGTGAACACTGAAGCTTTCTTT. Translated, it gives CASSLDYGRVNTEAFF.

Many counts were recorded for this clonotype. V is TRBV7-3 and J is TRBJ2-2; D is uncertain. V was pared by 4 bases and J by 6 bases, with 9 bases between. The germline V gene encodes CDR1 SGHTA and CDR2 FQGTGA. The CDR3 loop spans 13 amino acids. The CDR3 DNA reads as TGTGCCAGCAGCTCCCTCGGGTCCGGGGAGCTGTTTTTT. Protein product: CASSSLGSGELFF.

This clonotype was observed at least ten times. The chain recombines TRBV25-1 with TRBJ2-1; D gene unclear. The CDR3 sequence is 12 residues long. Trimming left V 0 bases short and J 7 bases short, with 4 bases between. Germline V gene lookup returns CDR1 MGHDK and CDR2 SYGVNS. Here the CDR3 reads CASSEYENEQFF. Here the CDR3 DNA reads TGTGCCAGCAGTGAATACGAGAATGAGCAGTTCTTC.

There are many counts of this clonotype. The chain uses TRBV4-2 and TRBJ2-2; D unclear. V dropped 3 bases and J dropped 1 base, with 6 bases sitting between them. The CDR3 covers 14 residues. The germline V gene encodes CDR1 LGHNA and CDR2 YNFKEQ. The CDR3: CASSQTRNTGELFF. The CDR3 nucleotides read TGTGCCAGCAGCCAGACAAGGAACACCGGGGAGCTGTTTTTT.

The sample holds many counts of this clonotype. V is TRBV20-1 and J is TRBJ2-7, with a possible D match to TRBD1 (5 bases). Germline values: CDR1 DFQATT, CDR2 SNEGSKA (reference sequence). V lost 6 bases and J lost 2, with 14 bases in between. The CDR3 has 13 amino acids. The CDR3 sequence is CSARQTPAYEQYF. In DNA, the CDR3 is TGCAGTGCCCGACAGACGCCCGCCTACGAGCAGTACTTC.

In its sample, this clonotype was seen many times. The chain carries TRBV19 and TRBJ1-5; TRBD1 might be the D (5 bases). CDR1 and CDR2 from the germline V gene are LNHDA and SQIVND (reference sequence). The CDR3 is 12 residues long. Trimming took 8 bases from V and 8 from J, leaving 13 bases between them. DNA for the CDR3: TGTGCCAGTGGCCCCGGGGGAGAGCCCCAGCATTTT. It specifies CASGPGGEPQHF.

This clonotype appeared many times. The J gene is TRBJ1-6, the V gene TRBV6-1, with 7 bases fitting TRBD1. The germline CDR1 and CDR2 sequences are MNHNS and SASEGT. J gave up 7 bases and V 4 bases, and 13 bases lay outside the gene matches. The CDR3 sequence is 17 residues long. This CDR3 is CASSGSVRGQMNSPLHF. CDR3 coding DNA: TGTGCCAGCAGTGGGTCGGTAAGGGGACAGATGAATTCACCCCTCCACTTT.

This clonotype was seen many times. This chain connects TRBV7-2 to TRBJ2-2, with D possibly TRBD2 on 6 matching bases. This CDR3 is 16 amino acids long. Germline V lookup: CDR1 SGHTA, CDR2 FQGNSA. The V end lost 6 bases, the J end lost 8 bases, and 22 bases lay between the germline ends. CDR3 region: CASRSRPTKGGGELFF. Written as DNA, the CDR3 is TGTGCCAGCAGATCCCGACCGACTAAGGGAGGTGGGGAGCTGTTTTTT.

There are many counts of this clonotype. The rearrangement uses TRBV20-1 and TRBJ1-1, with 7 bases that match TRBD1. The CDR3 spans 11 residues. Looked up from germline, CDR1 is DFQATT and CDR2 is SNEGSKA (reference sequence). V shed 3 bases and J 8 bases; nucleotides not matched to a gene: 3. The CDR3 sequence: CSASGTAEAFF. For the CDR3, the DNA is TGCAGTGCTAGTGGGACAGCAGAAGCTTTCTTT.

This clonotype was counted many times. As DNA, the CDR3 is TGTGCCAGCAGCCTCGGGACAGGGAACAATCAGCCCCAGCATTTT. Protein sequence: CASSLGTGNNQPQHF. This rearrangement joins TRBV4-2 to TRBJ1-5; 9 nucleotides match TRBD1. V gave up 4 bases and J gave up 3 bases; unmatched junction bases: 4. The germline gives CDR1 LGHNA, CDR2 YNFKEQ. The CDR3 length is 15 residues.

At least ten counts were recorded for this clonotype. The chain combines TRBV3-1 with TRBJ1-6, with 8 nucleotides matching TRBD1. This CDR3 has 14 amino acids. Germline V gene lookup returns CDR1 LGHDT and CDR2 YNNKEL (reference sequence). Trimming took 1 base from V and 11 from J; bases not matched to a gene: 4. This chain's CDR3 is CASSQGTGIPPLHF. In DNA, the CDR3 is TGTGCCAGCAGCCAAGGGACAGGGATTCCACCCCTCCACTTT.